This entry is about one TCR beta chain. Its cognate antigen is unknown. Other DNA sequences in this sample translate to the same CDR3. Primers: 60 Vbeta forward and 13 Jbeta reverse. Libraries were prepared by immunoSEQ multiplex PCR; TCRdb keeps only in-frame clonotypes and omits some of them. The sample lists around 96,000 clones, approximately 64% occurring once. The data stem from a study of cytomegalovirus exposure and HLA in healthy donors. Regarding the study as a whole: It was reported in a later analysis that an Asian-associated ancestry cluster showed fewer N-insertions than the approximately 700-donor mean. It was reported that the classifier diagnosed cytomegalovirus status with high specificity and sensitivity in both the original and validation cohorts. The records held CMV serostatus as the only immune exposure information. Some TCR beta chains (roughly 160 of them) were listed as cytomegalovirus-associated.

The CDR3 spans 13 residues. Germline CDR1 is SGHRS and CDR2 is YFSETQ. With 1 base removed from V and 1 base from J, the gap between germline ends came to 5 bases. This sequence was found in a man aged 55 to 70 in good health and CMV-seronegative. Sequencing was done on a sample of PBMCs. The chain employs TRBV5-1 and TRBJ1-1; D is possibly TRBD1 (5 bases). Here the CDR3 DNA reads TGCGCCAGCAGCTTGCAGGGGAACACTGAAGCTTTCTTT. The encoded protein is CASSLQGNTEAFF.